Below, one TCR beta chain is given with its context. What it binds is unknown. Clones were sequenced by immunoSEQ multiplex PCR, and TCRdb holds only the in-frame ones, with some missing. The profile shows hundreds of thousands of clones, roughly 90% of them singletons. V was shortened by 4 bases and J by 2 bases, with 16 bases between the two germline ends. CDR3 size: 16 residues. Germline V gene data show CDR1 as SGHAT and CDR2 as FQNNGV. The sample's treatment: over 15 received Ad26.COV2.S at low or high dose, single or two shots; about 5 received placebo; per-sample allocation not given. The samples were gathered on day 63 after the first injection of vaccine or placebo. An Ad26 vector carrying the Wuhan-strain SARS-CoV-2 spike served as the vaccine. These data belong to a study of Ad26.COV2.S vaccination and SARS-CoV-2 variants. Study-level points and caveats: Spike-specific TCR breadth was greater in vaccine than placebo recipients.

The chain combines TRBV11-2 with TRBJ2-3; tentatively, D is TRBD1 (5 bases). The specimen comprised peripheral blood, sampled in a trial of Ad26.COV2.S vaccine versus placebo. This TCR derives from a person between 18 and 65 years old who received the Ad26.COV2.S COVID-19 vaccine or a placebo. The CDR3 loop reads CASSSLEQGYTDTQYF. CDR3 nucleotide sequence: TGTGCCAGCAGCTCTCTGGAGCAGGGCTACACAGATACGCAGTATTTT.